These T cell receptor beta chains were read from a single sample in a study of blood T cell repertoires in COVID-19. The repertoire was sequenced with immunoSEQ multiplex PCR; TCRdb's copy has only in-frame clones and lacks some. The table has about 220,000 clones, about 79% seen once. The specimen was PBMCs or T cells enriched from blood (not recorded which). These receptor sequences come from a woman aged 55-69 years who had recovered from COVID-19. The CDR3 runs from the conserved cysteine through the conserved F or W. The order of the fields is J gene, V gene, clone size, D gene, CDR3 protein, CDR3 DNA. A D gene is named only where the DNA matches it firmly. The listing skips clone size in some rows; elsewhere it reads once, few, many or a size class.

TRBJ2-1 TRBV6-1 few NA CASSEGWGDEQFF TGTGCCAGCAGTGAAGGTTGGGGAGATGAGCAGTTCTTC
TRBJ2-5 TRBV9 NA NA CASSVSGVEETQYF TGTGCCAGCAGCGTATCAGGGGTCGAGGAGACCCAGTACTTC
TRBJ1-4 TRBV19 NA TRBD1 CASSFQTGGHEKLFF TGTGCCAGTAGTTTTCAGACAGGGGGCCATGAAAAACTGTTTTTT
TRBJ2-7 TRBV25-1 few TRBD2 CASSPGRFPYEQYF TGTGCCAGCAGTCCCGGGAGGTTTCCCTACGAGCAGTACTTC
TRBJ1-2 TRBV25-1 NA NA CASSELSWEESYGYTF TGTGCCAGCAGTGAACTATCCTGGGAGGAAAGCTATGGCTACACCTTC
TRBJ2-3 TRBV3-1/TRBV3-2 NA TRBD2 CASSQEWRGGRNTQYF TGTGCCAGCAGCCAAGAATGGCGGGGGGGCCGAAATACGCAGTATTTT
TRBJ1-6 TRBV4-3 once TRBD1 CASSQDGGDRNSPLHF TGCGCCAGCAGCCAAGATGGAGGGGACAGAAATTCACCCCTCCACTTT
TRBJ1-2 TRBV27 NA NA CASSLHPDIPSDYGYTF TGTGCCAGCAGTTTACACCCAGACATCCCCTCGGACTATGGCTACACCTTC
TRBJ1-2 TRBV6-2/TRBV6-3 NA NA CASSLTGQGYGYTF TGTGCCAGCAGTTTAACAGGGCAAGGGTATGGCTACACCTTC
TRBJ1-1 TRBV5-1 few TRBD1 CASSTTQGATEAFF TGCGCCAGCAGCACCACACAGGGGGCGACTGAAGCTTTCTTT
TRBJ1-2 TRBV5-1 few NA CASSSSTTVYGYTF TGCGCCAGCAGCTCCAGTACGACAGTCTATGGCTACACCTTC
TRBJ2-7 TRBV10-3 once NA CATQGSESYEQYF TGTGCCACCCAGGGGAGTGAGTCCTACGAGCAGTACTTC
TRBJ1-3 TRBV10-1 NA NA CASSESGPGNTIYF TGCGCCAGCAGTGAGTCGGGGCCGGGAAACACCATATATTTT
TRBJ2-7 TRBV5-5 NA NA CASSYWDTPYEQYF TGTGCCAGCAGCTATTGGGACACCCCCTACGAGCAGTACTTC
TRBJ2-1 TRBV19 NA TRBD1 CASSIEGTGYYNEQFF TGTGCCAGTAGTATAGAAGGGACAGGGTACTACAATGAGCAGTTCTTC
TRBJ2-1 TRBV20-1 NA TRBD2 CSASRLAGGSEQFF TGCAGTGCTAGTCGTCTAGCGGGGGGAAGTGAGCAGTTCTTC
TRBJ1-3 TRBV6-5 NA TRBD1 CASSSTGILGNTIYF TGTGCCAGCAGTTCGACAGGGATTCTTGGAAACACCATATATTTT
TRBJ1-6 TRBV5-1 NA NA CASSLDREGSPLHF TGCGCCAGCAGCTTGGACCGGGAGGGTTCACCCCTCCACTTT
TRBJ1-4 TRBV6-5 NA TRBD1 CASSSGQPNEKLFF TGTGCCAGCAGCTCGGGACAGCCGAATGAAAAACTGTTTTTT
TRBJ1-4 TRBV7-9 NA TRBD1 CASSSTQGGEKLFF TGTGCCAGCAGCTCAACACAGGGGGGGGAAAAACTGTTTTTT